A single sample gave rise to the 14 T cell receptor beta chains below, sequenced in a study of T cell responses to AZD1222 COVID-19 vaccine. Sequencing used immunoSEQ multiplex PCR; TCRdb keeps in-frame clones, though not all of them. The sample contains about 84,000 clones, over 75% of which appear only once. Material: peripheral blood, obtained 28 days after the second AZD1222 dose. These receptors were collected from an adult who received the AZD1222 COVID-19 vaccine.

V gene TRBV9 combines with J gene TRBJ1-2, with 9 positions matching TRBD1. The trim removed 0 bases at V and 2 bases at J, leaving 5 bases unmatched. CDR1 is SGDLS and CDR2 is YYNGEE in the germline V gene. The CDR3 is made up of 16 amino acids. The CDR3 DNA sequence: TGTGCCAGCAGCGTAGAGGGGACAGGGAAGAACTATGGCTACACCTTC. Residues: CASSVEGTGKNYGYTF.

The chain carries TRBV7-2 and TRBJ1-2; D gene unclear. Germline values: CDR1 SGHTA, CDR2 FQGNSA. The CDR3 has 13 amino acids. Deletions cut 5 bases from V and 6 bases from J, with 13 bases between. CDR3 sequence reads: CASSLSPGNGYTF. The CDR3 DNA sequence: TGTGCCAGCAGCCTCTCACCGGGGAATGGCTACACCTTC.

The genes are TRBV6-1 and TRBJ2-5, with D unclear. There are 14 residues in the CDR3. Trimming removed 0 bases from V and 5 bases from J, with 10 bases in between. Germline values: CDR1 MNHNS, CDR2 SASEGT. For the CDR3, the DNA is TGTGCCAGCAGTGAAGCGCGGAGACTTGAGACCCAGTACTTC. Protein sequence: CASSEARRLETQYF.

The chain is built from TRBV3-1 (or the pseudogene TRBV3-2) and TRBJ1-2; 9 bases agree with TRBD1. This CDR3 region has 14 residues. After removal of 5 bases from V and 1 base from J, the junction contained 2 bases not matched to a gene. The germline V gene has CDR1 LGHDT and CDR2 YNNKEL (reference sequence). This CDR3 is CASSSGQGNYGYTF. In DNA, the CDR3 is TGTGCCAGCAGCTCGGGACAGGGTAACTATGGCTACACCTTC.

This clone showed up many times. The chain couples TRBV2 to TRBJ2-7; TRBD1 matches 7 bases. The germline CDR1 and CDR2 sequences are SNHLY and FYNNEI. J lost 3 bases, V lost 2 bases, and 7 bases had no gene match. The CDR3 covers 15 residues. CDR3: CASSEFGDRDYEQYF. In DNA, the CDR3 is TGTGCCAGCAGTGAATTCGGGGACAGAGACTACGAGCAGTACTTC.

The count of this clone is one. The chain carries TRBV20-1 and TRBJ1-1; D uncertain. Germline loops: CDR1 DFQATT, CDR2 SNEGSKA (reference sequence). This CDR3 has 11 amino acids. V lost 0 bases and J lost 8, with 7 bases in between. The CDR3 sequence: CSARDSPEAFF. The CDR3 nucleotides are TGCAGTGCTAGAGATTCCCCCGAAGCTTTCTTT.

The chain recombines TRBV27 with TRBJ2-7; D is perhaps TRBD1 (6 bases). V lost 5 bases and J lost 2, with 13 bases in between. Germline values: CDR1 MNHEY, CDR2 SMNVEV (reference sequence). The CDR3 runs 14 residues. This CDR3 is CASSLGTYPYEQYF. In DNA form, the CDR3 reads TGTGCCAGCAGTCTAGGGACATATCCCTACGAGCAGTACTTC.

This clone was seen ten or more times. V usage is TRBV2 and J usage is TRBJ2-7; 9 bases map to TRBD1. The CDR3 contains 14 residues. The V gene end was trimmed by 5 bases and the J gene end by 5 bases; junction bases not matched to a gene: 7. From germline, CDR1 is SNHLY and CDR2 FYNNEI. The CDR3 sequence is CASSTGGSVHEQYF. The CDR3 bases are TGTGCCAGCAGTACAGGGGGCTCAGTTCACGAGCAGTACTTC.

The V gene is TRBV6-5, the J gene TRBJ1-5; D is unresolved. V was shortened by 6 bases and J by 1 base, with 13 bases between the two germline ends. This CDR3 has 15 residues. Germline V lookup: CDR1 MNHEY, CDR2 SVGAGI. The CDR3 nucleotides are TGTGCCAGCAGACCTTATGAGGGAAGCAATCAGCCCCAGCATTTT. Translating gives CASRPYEGSNQPQHF.

V and J are TRBV5-5 and TRBJ2-1; D gene unclear. The CDR3 is 12 residues long. Trimming left V 0 bases short and J 7 bases short, with 5 bases between. From germline, CDR1 is SGHKS and CDR2 YYEKEE (reference sequence). CDR3 residues: CASSLVSNEQFF. CDR3 DNA: TGTGCCAGCAGCTTGGTATCGAATGAGCAGTTCTTC.

The genes are TRBV6-2 or TRBV6-3 and TRBJ2-7; 7 bases line up with TRBD1. The CDR3 runs to 15 residues. Germline lookup yields CDR1 MNHEY and CDR2 SVGEGT. V was pared by 6 bases and J by 5 bases, with 13 bases of the junction left unmatched. CDR3 amino acids: CASSRGAGGSDEQYF. CDR3 bases: TGTGCCAGCAGCCGGGGCGCAGGGGGTTCTGACGAGCAGTACTTC.

This clone has just one count. This chain uses TRBV5-6 with TRBJ2-7; D is perhaps TRBD1 (6 bases). The CDR3 extends over 14 amino acids. The germline V gene encodes CDR1 SGHDT and CDR2 YYEEEE. V was clipped by 1 base and J by 6 bases, with 14 bases between them. This CDR3 is CASSLTEGVGEQYF. The CDR3 coding sequence is TGTGCCAGCAGCTTGACCGAGGGGGTAGGCGAGCAGTACTTC.

The rearrangement joins TRBV15 to TRBJ2-2; D uncertain. The CDR3 has 13 amino acids. Germline V lookup: CDR1 LNHNV, CDR2 YYDKDF (reference sequence). V was trimmed by 6 bases and J by 1 base, leaving 6 bases between them. CDR3 in DNA: TGTGCCACCAGGACTTTGAACACCGGGGAGCTGTTTTTT. It translates to CATRTLNTGELFF. Drawing the rest from reference TRBV15 and TRBJ2-2, the complete variable domain is DAMVIQNPRYQVTQFGKPVTLSCSQTLNHNVMYWYQQKSSQAPKLLFHYYDKDFNNEADTPDNFQSRRPNTSFCFLDIRSPGLGDTAMYLCATRTLNTGELFFGEGSRLTVL.

The rearrangement joins TRBV6-5 to TRBJ2-1; no definite D call. The germline V gene has CDR1 MNHEY and CDR2 SVGAGI. V was pared by 6 bases and J by 4 bases, with 10 bases between. The CDR3 length is 13 residues. CDR3 bases: TGTGCCAGCAGAATAGACCTGTACAATGAGCAGTTCTTC. Protein product: CASRIDLYNEQFF.